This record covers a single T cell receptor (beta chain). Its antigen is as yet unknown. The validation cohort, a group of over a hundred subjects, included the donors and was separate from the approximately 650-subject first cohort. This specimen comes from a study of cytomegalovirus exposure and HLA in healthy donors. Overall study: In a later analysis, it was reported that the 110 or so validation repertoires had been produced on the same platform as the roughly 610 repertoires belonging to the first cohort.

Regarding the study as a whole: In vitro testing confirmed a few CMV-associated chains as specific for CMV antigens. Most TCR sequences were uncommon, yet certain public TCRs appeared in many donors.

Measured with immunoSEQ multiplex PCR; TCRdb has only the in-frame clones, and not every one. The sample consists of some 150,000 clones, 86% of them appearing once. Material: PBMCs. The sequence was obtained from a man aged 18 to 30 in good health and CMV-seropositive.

CDR3 in DNA: TGTGCCAGCAGCTTGGGGCAAAAACTGTTTTTT. Its protein is CASSLGQKLFF. This rearrangement joins TRBV5-5 to TRBJ1-4; D gene unclear. V dropped 0 bases and J dropped 9 bases, with 3 bases sitting between them. Germline V gene sequence: CDR1 SGHKS, CDR2 YYEKEE (reference sequence). The CDR3 contains 11 residues.